The 9 T cell receptor beta chains in this list originate from one sample, sequenced in a study of T cells in Graves' hyperthyroidism and ophthalmopathy. What was amplified from RNA transcripts were TCR beta CDR3 regions. The HTBI primer set was used in a first-round RT-PCR of the TCR CDR3. TCRdb re-derived calls from the multiplex PCR reads in MiXCR, one entry per CDR3 protein. The sample lists 280,000 or so distinct CDR3 sequences, 25% occurring once. The sequencing sample was made of blood. These receptors were taken from a man aged 40-49 years with Graves' hyperthyroidism that later progressed to Graves' ophthalmopathy.

This clonotype was observed at least ten times. The chain couples TRBV19 to TRBJ1-1; D is ambiguous. V was cut by 5 bases and J by 1 base, with 14 bases left in between. Germline V lookup: CDR1 LNHDA, CDR2 SQIVND (reference sequence). CDR3 length: 15 residues. The CDR3: CASSGGVRGNTEAFF. CDR3 nucleotide sequence: TGTGCCAGTAGTGGCGGGGTACGGGGGAACACTGAAGCTTTCTTT. Supplemented by reference TRBV19 and TRBJ1-1, the full variable domain reads DGGITQSPKYLFRKEGQNVTLSCEQNLNHDAMYWYRQDPGQGLRLIYYSQIVNDFQKGDIAEGYSVSREKKESFPLTVTSAQKNPTAFYLCASSGGVRGNTEAFFGQGTRLTVV.

This clonotype was seen repeatedly, ten times or more. CDR3 in amino acids: CASSHGYLGGYTF. The DNA for the CDR3 is TGTGCCAGCAGCCACGGGTACTTGGGTGGCTACACCTTC. The chain carries TRBV14 and TRBJ1-2; D is unclear. The V and J ends lost 3 bases and 7 bases respectively, with 12 bases between them. The germline CDR1 and CDR2 sequences are SGHDN and FVKESK. The CDR3 extends over 13 amino acids.

This clonotype was seen many times. This CDR3 reads CASSYFHRPANEKLFF. CDR3 sequence (DNA): TGTGCCAGCAGTTACTTCCACAGGCCCGCTAATGAAAAACTGTTTTTT. The chain employs TRBV6-5 and TRBJ1-4, with a possible D match to TRBD1 (5 bases). Trimming removed 1 base from V and 3 bases from J, with 12 bases in between. This CDR3 is 16 amino acids long. From germline, CDR1 is MNHEY and CDR2 SVGAGI.

This clonotype was seen many times. V usage is TRBV6-1 and J usage is TRBJ2-2, with TRBD2 matching over 7 bases. CDR3 size: 15 residues. The germline gives CDR1 MNHNS, CDR2 SASEGT. Trimming at V came to 6 bases and at J to 4 bases, leaving 8 bases not matched to a gene. The CDR3 loop is CASSRLRERTGELFF. CDR3 nucleotide sequence: TGTGCCAGCAGCCGTTTGCGGGAGCGCACCGGGGAGCTGTTTTTT.

This clonotype appeared many times. This chain uses TRBV24-1 with TRBJ1-1; D gene unclear. Deletions cut 4 bases from V and 1 base from J, with 9 bases between. CDR1 KGHDR and CDR2 SFDVKD come from the germline V gene. The CDR3 totals 14 residues. CDR3 protein: CATSEVRENTEAFF. The CDR3 DNA reads TGTGCCACCAGTGAGGTCCGGGAGAACACTGAAGCTTTCTTT.

In its sample, this clonotype was seen many times. The chain joins TRBV10-3 to TRBJ1-1, with 8 bases aligning to TRBD1. The junction had 8 bases not matched to a gene; V was cut back by 7 bases and J by 4 bases. CDR1 is ENHRY and CDR2 is SYGVKD in the germline V gene. The CDR3 sequence is 14 residues long. The CDR3 sequence: CAIMADRVATEAFF. As DNA, the CDR3 is TGTGCCATCATGGCGGACAGGGTGGCCACTGAAGCTTTCTTT.

This clonotype has ten or more counts. The chain joins TRBV11-2 to TRBJ2-7; 10 bases are a match to TRBD1. This CDR3 spans 16 amino acids. Trimming at V came to 6 bases and at J to 4 bases, leaving 12 bases not matched to a gene. The germline gives CDR1 SGHAT, CDR2 FQNNGV. The CDR3 nucleotides read TGTGCCAGCAGTTTCCGACCGGGACAGGGGCTGTACGAGCAGTACTTC. Protein sequence: CASSFRPGQGLYEQYF.

The sample holds many counts of this clonotype. The CDR3 protein is CASSPGPGAGEQYF. In DNA, the CDR3 is TGTGCCAGCAGTCCGGGACCCGGGGCGGGCGAGCAGTACTTC. The V call is TRBV27, the J call TRBJ2-7; D possibly matches TRBD1 or TRBD2 (5 bases each). Germline values: CDR1 MNHEY, CDR2 SMNVEV (reference sequence). This CDR3 is 14 amino acids long. The V and J ends lost 5 bases and 6 bases respectively, with 17 bases between them.

This clonotype was seen repeatedly, ten times or more. The chain joins TRBV5-4 to TRBJ2-7; 8 positions match TRBD1. This CDR3 is 15 amino acids long. In germline, CDR1 is SGHNT, CDR2 YYREEE (reference sequence). The J segment lost 0 bases and the V segment lost 4 bases, leaving 6 bases of the junction unmatched. As DNA, the CDR3 is TGTGCCAGCAGCCCGGACAGGGCGCGCTCCTACGAGCAGTACTTC. Encoded protein: CASSPDRARSYEQYF.